This TCR beta chain was retrieved from a study of blood T cell repertoires in COVID-19. Overall study context: Sources were T cells, B-cell-depleted T cells, or PBMCs; the material itself was cDNA or gDNA.

CDR3 size: 13 residues. Deletions cut 6 bases from V and 4 bases from J, with 12 bases between. CDR1 is SGHVS, CDR2 FNYEAQ, per germline. The data were produced by immunoSEQ multiplex PCR, yet TCRdb's version contains in-frame clones alone and is incomplete. Here the sample spans approximately 230,000 clones, about 80% being singletons. The gene calls are TRBV7-6 and TRBJ1-2; D uncertain. The material sequenced was PBMCs or T cells enriched from blood (not recorded which). This receptor was taken from a man aged 35 to 55 who had recovered from COVID-19. DNA for the CDR3: TGTGCCAGCAGTCAAGGTGCGGTCTATGGCTACACCTTC. Translated, it gives CASSQGAVYGYTF. Looking up the rest from reference TRBV7-6 and TRBJ1-2 gives the full variable domain: GAGVSQSPRYKVTKRGQDVALRCDPISGHVSLYWYRQALGQGPEFLTYFNYEAQQDKSGLPNDRFSAERPEGSISTLTIQRTEQRDSAMYRCASSQGAVYGYTFGSGTRLTVV.